The 7 T cell receptor beta chains reported below all come from one sample, sequenced in a study of cytomegalovirus exposure and HLA in healthy donors. Both 60 Vbeta primers and 13 Jbeta primers went into the PCR. The protocol was immunoSEQ multiplex PCR, while the TCRdb copy is restricted to in-frame clones and leaves out a portion. The table shows approximately 160,000 clones, with around four fifths occurring only once. Source material: PBMCs. Receptors were obtained from a girl aged 10 to 17 in good health and CMV-seropositive.

The genes are TRBV19 and TRBJ2-1, with D hard to call. V lost 1 base to trimming and J lost 9 bases, with 7 bases between them. CDR1 and CDR2 from the germline V gene are LNHDA and SQIVND (reference sequence). The CDR3 contains 12 residues. In DNA, the CDR3 is TGTGCCAGTAGTATAGGGCGCGGTGAGCAGTTCTTC. Translating it yields CASSIGRGEQFF.

The chain joins TRBV6-4 to TRBJ2-2; D not resolved. In germline, CDR1 is MRHNA, CDR2 SNTAGT. Trimming took off 8 bases at V and 4 bases at J, with 11 bases between the two ends. This CDR3 is built from 13 residues. The CDR3: CASGRGSTGELFF. The DNA of the CDR3 is TGTGCCAGCGGGCGTGGTTCCACCGGGGAGCTGTTTTTT.

This clone appeared once. The J gene is TRBJ2-1, the V gene TRBV2, with a possible D match to TRBD2 (6 bases). CDR1 is SNHLY, CDR2 FYNNEI, per germline. The CDR3 runs 15 residues. V lost 3 bases and J lost 2, with 11 bases in between. Written as DNA, the CDR3 is TGTGCCAGCAGTGACAGACTAGAGACCTACAATGAGCAGTTCTTC. It yields the protein CASSDRLETYNEQFF.

As for this clone: This probably arose from a read error, given a far larger clone one base away. The chain employs TRBV10-2 and TRBJ1-1, with 8 bases aligning to TRBD1. Germline V gene lookup returns CDR1 WSHSY and CDR2 SAAADI. Trimming took 5 bases from V and 2 from J; bases not matched to a gene: 4. This CDR3 is built from 14 residues. The CDR3 sequence is CASSSGQGNTEAFF. The CDR3 nucleotides read TGCGCCAGCAGTTCTGGACAGGGAAACACTGAAGCTTTCTTT.

This clone was recorded once. J is TRBJ1-2 and V is TRBV7-2, with D perhaps matching TRBD1 (5 bases). Germline CDR1 SGHTA, CDR2 FQGNSA. Trimming removed 2 bases from V and 8 bases from J, with 12 bases in between. The CDR3 sequence is 13 residues long. CDR3 loop: CASSLRQLLGYTF. Written as DNA, the CDR3 is TGTGCCAGCAGCTTAAGACAGCTTCTAGGCTACACCTTC.

The chain uses TRBV5-4 and TRBJ1-1, with TRBD1 identical over 7 bases. Per the germline V gene, CDR1 is SGHNT and CDR2 is YYREEE (reference sequence). There are 17 residues in the CDR3. J gave up 7 bases and V 4 bases, and 19 bases lay outside the gene matches. CDR3 sequence reads: CASSVGVLVQGRGEAFF. The CDR3, as DNA: TGTGCCAGCAGCGTGGGGGTCTTGGTACAGGGGCGGGGTGAAGCTTTCTTT.

The rearrangement links TRBV10-1 to TRBJ2-1; tentative D call: TRBD1 (6 bases). Germline CDR1 WNHNN, CDR2 SYGVQD (reference sequence). The CDR3 totals 16 residues. Trimming took 0 bases from V and 0 from J, leaving 9 bases between them. CDR3 loop: CASSESLGASYNEQFF. The CDR3 DNA reads TGCGCCAGCAGTGAGTCGTTGGGGGCCTCCTACAATGAGCAGTTCTTC.